The rows below give T cell receptor beta chains drawn from one sample of a study of T cells in Graves' hyperthyroidism and ophthalmopathy. TCRdb passed the multiplex PCR reads through MiXCR, listing each CDR3 protein once. The table records roughly 800,000 distinct CDR3 sequences, approximately 40% of them present only once. Sequencing was performed on blood. The receptors shown here come from a young man with Graves' hyperthyroidism. Each CDR3 is given with its conserved first and last residue. The order of the fields is V gene, D gene, J gene, clone size, CDR3 protein, CDR3 DNA. D genes are given only for firm matches. Not all rows give a size; the values are once, few, many and, for expanded clones, a class.

V gene: TRBV7-2
D gene: TRBD1
J gene: TRBJ2-5
clone size: -
CDR3 protein: CASRTPATGETQYF
CDR3 DNA: TGTGCCAGCAGGACCCCCGCGACAGGGGAGACCCAGTACTTC

V gene: TRBV10-3
D gene: TRBD1
J gene: TRBJ1-5
clone size: -
CDR3 protein: CAISQDRGQPQHF
CDR3 DNA: TGTGCCATCAGCCAGGACAGGGGGCAGCCCCAGCATTTT

V gene: TRBV6-5
D gene: -
J gene: TRBJ2-7
clone size: -
CDR3 protein: CASSYSEGGAYEQYF
CDR3 DNA: TGTGCCAGCAGTTACTCGGAGGGGGGGGCCTACGAGCAGTACTTC

V gene: TRBV5-6
D gene: -
J gene: TRBJ2-2
clone size: -
CDR3 protein: CASSLGGSYELFF
CDR3 DNA: TGTGCCAGCAGCTTGGGGGGCTCCTACGAGCTGTTTTTT

V gene: TRBV11-2
D gene: -
J gene: TRBJ2-7
clone size: many
CDR3 protein: CASSLDNYEQYF
CDR3 DNA: TGTGCCAGCAGCCTGGACAACTACGAGCAGTACTTC

V gene: TRBV20-1
D gene: -
J gene: TRBJ1-1
clone size: -
CDR3 protein: CSARDGWAEAFF
CDR3 DNA: TGCAGTGCTAGAGATGGGTGGGCTGAAGCTTTCTTT

V gene: TRBV15
D gene: -
J gene: TRBJ2-2
clone size: many
CDR3 protein: CATSPGVLTGELFF
CDR3 DNA: TGTGCCACCAGCCCAGGGGTGTTGACCGGGGAGCTGTTTTTT

V gene: TRBV6-5
D gene: -
J gene: TRBJ1-1
clone size: few
CDR3 protein: CASSERFMPSRGTEAFF
CDR3 DNA: TGTGCCAGCAGTGAAAGATTTATGCCCTCTCGAGGCACTGAAGCTTTCTTT

V gene: TRBV7-9
D gene: -
J gene: TRBJ1-1
clone size: -
CDR3 protein: CASSVVEGRGTEAFF
CDR3 DNA: TGTGCCAGCAGCGTAGTGGAGGGGCGGGGGACTGAAGCTTTCTTT

V gene: TRBV25-1
D gene: -
J gene: TRBJ1-4
clone size: -
CDR3 protein: CASSGGLEDEKLFF
CDR3 DNA: TGTGCCAGCAGCGGGGGGTTAGAGGATGAAAAACTGTTTTTT

V gene: TRBV19
D gene: -
J gene: TRBJ2-7
clone size: few
CDR3 protein: CASSTFPGDGYEQYF
CDR3 DNA: TGTGCCAGTAGTACCTTCCCCGGGGACGGTTACGAGCAGTACTTC

V gene: TRBV14
D gene: -
J gene: TRBJ1-1
clone size: -
CDR3 protein: CASSQVTGTVNTEAFF
CDR3 DNA: TGTGCCAGCAGCCAAGTAACCGGGACGGTGAACACTGAAGCTTTCTTT

V gene: TRBV20-1
D gene: TRBD2
J gene: TRBJ2-2
clone size: -
CDR3 protein: CSARDPSGTGELFF
CDR3 DNA: TGCAGTGCTAGAGATCCCAGCGGGACGGGGGAGCTGTTTTTT

V gene: TRBV2
D gene: -
J gene: TRBJ2-7
clone size: few
CDR3 protein: CASRGLHSYEQYF
CDR3 DNA: TGTGCCAGCCGGGGACTCCACTCCTACGAGCAGTACTTC

V gene: TRBV11-1
D gene: TRBD1
J gene: TRBJ2-5
clone size: few
CDR3 protein: CASSSTTGGAETQYF
CDR3 DNA: TGTGCCAGCAGCTCCACAACAGGGGGCGCCGAGACCCAGTACTTC

V gene: TRBV25-1
D gene: -
J gene: TRBJ2-7
clone size: -
CDR3 protein: CARDPGQNYEQYF
CDR3 DNA: TGTGCTAGAGATCCGGGACAAAACTACGAGCAGTACTTC

V gene: TRBV5-1
D gene: TRBD2
J gene: TRBJ2-7
clone size: -
CDR3 protein: CASSPLAGESEQYF
CDR3 DNA: TGCGCCAGCAGCCCCCTAGCGGGAGAAAGCGAGCAGTACTTC

V gene: TRBV20-1
D gene: TRBD1
J gene: TRBJ2-7
clone size: many
CDR3 protein: CSARATGGREQYF
CDR3 DNA: TGCAGTGCTAGAGCGACAGGGGGCAGGGAGCAGTACTTC

V gene: TRBV20-1
D gene: TRBD1
J gene: TRBJ1-6
clone size: -
CDR3 protein: CSAGPGQGRLNSPLHF
CDR3 DNA: TGCAGTGCGGGACCGGGACAGGGACGACTTAATTCACCCCTCCACTTT

V gene: TRBV25-1
D gene: TRBD1
J gene: TRBJ1-2
clone size: many
CDR3 protein: CASSEYFGTGGTNYGYTF
CDR3 DNA: TGTGCCAGCAGTGAATATTTCGGGACAGGGGGTACTAACTATGGCTACACCTTC

V gene: TRBV20-1
D gene: -
J gene: TRBJ1-2
clone size: -
CDR3 protein: CSASPGSGYTF
CDR3 DNA: TGCAGTGCTAGTCCGGGGTCTGGCTACACCTTC

V gene: TRBV12-3/TRBV12-4
D gene: TRBD1
J gene: TRBJ1-5
clone size: -
CDR3 protein: CASTQGVLNQPQHF
CDR3 DNA: TGTGCCAGCACTCAGGGGGTTCTCAATCAGCCCCAGCATTTT

V gene: TRBV5-1
D gene: TRBD1
J gene: TRBJ2-7
clone size: -
CDR3 protein: CASSLARRTGGYEQYF
CDR3 DNA: TGCGCCAGCAGCTTGGCCCGCCGGACAGGGGGCTACGAGCAGTACTTC

V gene: TRBV24-1
D gene: -
J gene: TRBJ2-5
clone size: many
CDR3 protein: CATSGGGIETQYF
CDR3 DNA: TGTGCCACCAGTGGTGGGGGAATAGAGACCCAGTACTTC

V gene: TRBV19
D gene: -
J gene: TRBJ1-1
clone size: few
CDR3 protein: CASSLGPAREAFF
CDR3 DNA: TGTGCCAGTAGTCTTGGACCTGCCAGGGAAGCTTTCTTT

V gene: TRBV5-1
D gene: -
J gene: TRBJ1-1
clone size: -
CDR3 protein: CASSLSGRGVRTTEAFF
CDR3 DNA: TGCGCCAGCAGCTTATCGGGGCGCGGGGTTCGAACCACTGAAGCTTTCTTT

V gene: TRBV7-9
D gene: TRBD1
J gene: TRBJ1-1
clone size: -
CDR3 protein: CASSPGQGDLNTEAFF
CDR3 DNA: TGCGCCAGCAGCCCGGGACAGGGGGATCTGAACACTGAAGCTTTCTTT

V gene: TRBV5-1
D gene: -
J gene: TRBJ1-6
clone size: many
CDR3 protein: CASSLSPLRSSPLHF
CDR3 DNA: TGCGCCAGCAGCTTGAGCCCTCTCAGGTCTTCACCCCTCCACTTT

V gene: TRBV7-9
D gene: -
J gene: TRBJ1-6
clone size: -
CDR3 protein: CASSQAGQNSPLHF
CDR3 DNA: TGTGCCAGCAGCCAGGCTGGACAGAATTCACCCCTCCACTTT

V gene: TRBV7-6
D gene: TRBD1
J gene: TRBJ2-5
clone size: -
CDR3 protein: CASSADRAGAGETQYF
CDR3 DNA: TGTGCCAGCAGCGCGGACAGGGCCGGAGCGGGAGAGACCCAGTACTTC

V gene: TRBV5-4
D gene: TRBD1
J gene: TRBJ1-2
clone size: -
CDR3 protein: CASSVGQGEYGYTF
CDR3 DNA: TGTGCCAGCAGCGTTGGACAGGGGGAGTATGGCTACACCTTC

V gene: TRBV5-5
D gene: TRBD1
J gene: TRBJ2-5
clone size: -
CDR3 protein: CASSLGTGILQETQYF
CDR3 DNA: TGCGCCAGCAGCCTGGGGACAGGGATCCTCCAAGAGACCCAGTACTTC

V gene: TRBV3-1
D gene: -
J gene: TRBJ2-2
clone size: -
CDR3 protein: CASESHSGELFF
CDR3 DNA: TGTGCCAGCGAAAGCCATTCCGGGGAGCTGTTTTTT

V gene: TRBV7-2
D gene: TRBD1
J gene: TRBJ2-5
clone size: many
CDR3 protein: CASSLAGTEGETQYF
CDR3 DNA: TGTGCCAGCAGCTTAGCGGGGACAGAGGGAGAGACCCAGTACTTC

V gene: TRBV6-6
D gene: -
J gene: TRBJ1-2
clone size: few
CDR3 protein: CASTGDLKGYTF
CDR3 DNA: TGTGCCAGCACCGGGGACCTTAAAGGCTACACCTTC

V gene: TRBV11-2
D gene: -
J gene: TRBJ1-1
clone size: few
CDR3 protein: CASSLAWATVDTEAFF
CDR3 DNA: TGTGCCAGCAGCTTAGCGTGGGCGACCGTGGACACTGAAGCTTTCTTT

V gene: TRBV6-1
D gene: TRBD2
J gene: TRBJ2-7
clone size: -
CDR3 protein: CASKKSGWEGEQYF
CDR3 DNA: TGTGCCAGCAAGAAAAGCGGGTGGGAGGGTGAGCAGTACTTC

V gene: TRBV7-9
D gene: TRBD2
J gene: TRBJ2-2
clone size: -
CDR3 protein: CASSQETYSGIVGELFF
CDR3 DNA: TGTGCCAGCAGCCAAGAGACCTATAGCGGGATTGTAGGGGAGCTGTTTTTT

V gene: TRBV2
D gene: TRBD1
J gene: TRBJ2-7
clone size: many
CDR3 protein: CASRLGQDFYEQYF
CDR3 DNA: TGTGCCAGCAGACTGGGACAGGACTTCTACGAGCAGTACTTC

V gene: TRBV5-1
D gene: -
J gene: TRBJ1-1
clone size: -
CDR3 protein: CASSTSWTDGGMNTEAFF
CDR3 DNA: TGCGCCAGCAGCACCTCCTGGACAGATGGGGGAATGAACACTGAAGCTTTCTTT

V gene: TRBV19
D gene: -
J gene: TRBJ2-1
clone size: -
CDR3 protein: CASSRRSSYNEQFF
CDR3 DNA: TGTGCCAGTAGTCGGAGGAGCTCCTACAATGAGCAGTTCTTC

V gene: TRBV9
D gene: -
J gene: TRBJ1-1
clone size: few
CDR3 protein: CASSRTEVLASGTEAFF
CDR3 DNA: TGTGCCAGCAGCCGCACCGAGGTTCTAGCCTCGGGCACTGAAGCTTTCTTT

V gene: TRBV19
D gene: TRBD1
J gene: TRBJ1-5
clone size: -
CDR3 protein: CASADRGGPQHF
CDR3 DNA: TGTGCCAGTGCGGACAGGGGAGGGCCCCAGCATTTT

V gene: TRBV20-1
D gene: -
J gene: TRBJ1-1
clone size: many
CDR3 protein: CSATNPNRADTEAFF
CDR3 DNA: TGCAGTGCGACTAATCCCAACAGGGCGGACACTGAAGCTTTCTTT

V gene: TRBV7-2
D gene: -
J gene: TRBJ2-7
clone size: many
CDR3 protein: CASSDPLFSDKQYF
CDR3 DNA: TGTGCCAGCAGCGACCCGCTCTTTTCGGACAAGCAGTACTTC

V gene: TRBV29-1
D gene: -
J gene: TRBJ1-6
clone size: -
CDR3 protein: CSVGAGADNSPLHF
CDR3 DNA: TGCAGCGTCGGTGCGGGGGCAGATAATTCACCCCTCCACTTT

V gene: TRBV2
D gene: -
J gene: TRBJ1-2
clone size: -
CDR3 protein: CASSLRTSYRQGGGYGYTF
CDR3 DNA: TGTGCCAGCAGTTTGAGGACCTCTTACAGGCAGGGCGGTGGCTATGGCTACACCTTC

V gene: TRBV24-1
D gene: TRBD2
J gene: TRBJ2-3
clone size: -
CDR3 protein: CATSEAGGTTDTQYF
CDR3 DNA: TGTGCCACCAGTGAGGCGGGAGGGACGACAGATACGCAGTATTTT

V gene: TRBV7-2
D gene: -
J gene: TRBJ2-5
clone size: -
CDR3 protein: CASTPGDGETQYF
CDR3 DNA: TGTGCCAGCACCCCGGGCGATGGGGAGACCCAGTACTTC

V gene: TRBV5-1
D gene: TRBD1
J gene: TRBJ1-5
clone size: -
CDR3 protein: CASSPGTGWDQPQHF
CDR3 DNA: TGCGCCAGCAGCCCTGGGACAGGTTGGGATCAGCCCCAGCATTTT